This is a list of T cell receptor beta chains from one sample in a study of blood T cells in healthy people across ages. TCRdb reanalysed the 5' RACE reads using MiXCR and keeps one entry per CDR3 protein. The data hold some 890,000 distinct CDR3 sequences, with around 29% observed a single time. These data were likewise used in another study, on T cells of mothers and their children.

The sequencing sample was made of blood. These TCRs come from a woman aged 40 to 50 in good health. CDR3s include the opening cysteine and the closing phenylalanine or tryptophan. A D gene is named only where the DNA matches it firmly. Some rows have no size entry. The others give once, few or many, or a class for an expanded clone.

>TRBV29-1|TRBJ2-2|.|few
TGCAGCGCCGAGACAGGAGATACGAACACCGGGGAGCTGTTTTTT
CSAETGDTNTGELFF
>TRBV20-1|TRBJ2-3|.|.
TGCAGTGCTAGGGGCCAGGATACGCAGTATTTT
CSARGQDTQYF
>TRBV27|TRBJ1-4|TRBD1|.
TGTGCCAGCAGATCCGGGACAGGGATCGAAAAACTGTTTTTT
CASRSGTGIEKLFF
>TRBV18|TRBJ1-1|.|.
TGTGCCAGCGCCGTGACAGTGAACACTGAAGCTTTCTTT
CASAVTVNTEAFF
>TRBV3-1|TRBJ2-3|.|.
TGTGCCAGCAGCCAAGAATCTCACTATCTAGGAACCACAGATACGCAGTATTTT
CASSQESHYLGTTDTQYF
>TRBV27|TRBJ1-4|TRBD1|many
TGTGCCAGCAGTTATGGGACAGCTAATGAAAAACTGTTTTTT
CASSYGTANEKLFF
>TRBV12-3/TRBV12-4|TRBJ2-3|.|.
TGTGCCAGCAGTTTTGACAGACAGCAGTATTTT
CASSFDRQQYF
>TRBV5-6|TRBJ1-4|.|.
TGTGCCAGCAGCTTGGGACACCTTGGGACTAATGAAAAACTGTTTTTT
CASSLGHLGTNEKLFF
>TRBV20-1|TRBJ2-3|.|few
TGCAGTGCTAGAGTCGCGGGGACCACAGATACGCAGTATTTT
CSARVAGTTDTQYF
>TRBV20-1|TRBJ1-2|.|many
TGCAGTGCTCGACCACCTGAGACTGTCGACTATGGCTACACCTTC
CSARPPETVDYGYTF
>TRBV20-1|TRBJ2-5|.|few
TGCAGTGCTAGAGCGGGGCCCCAAGAGACCCAGTACTTC
CSARAGPQETQYF
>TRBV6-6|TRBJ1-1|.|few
TGTGCCACCCTAGTGAGGGGGAACACTGAAGCTTTCTTT
CATLVRGNTEAFF
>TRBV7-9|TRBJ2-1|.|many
TGTGCCAGCAGCTTAAGCGACGGCATCTACAATGAGCAGTTCTTC
CASSLSDGIYNEQFF
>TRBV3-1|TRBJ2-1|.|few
TGTGCCAGCAGCCAAGCCGGAGGGGGTTGGAGCTCCTACAATGAGCAGTTCTTC
CASSQAGGGWSSYNEQFF
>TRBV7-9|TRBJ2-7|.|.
TGTGCCAGCAGCTTAGCCAACAGGGTATACGAGCAGTACTTC
CASSLANRVYEQYF
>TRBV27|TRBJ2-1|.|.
TGTGCCAGCAGTCCCTCGCAGGGTTCCTACAATGAGCAGTTCTTC
CASSPSQGSYNEQFF
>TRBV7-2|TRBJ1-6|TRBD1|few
TGTGCCAGCAGCTTAGGACGGACAGGGAATTCACCCCTCCACTTT
CASSLGRTGNSPLHF
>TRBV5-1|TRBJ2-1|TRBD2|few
TGCGCCAGCAGCTTGGAACTAGCGAAGTCCTACAATGAGCAGTTCTTC
CASSLELAKSYNEQFF
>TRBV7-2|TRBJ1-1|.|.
TGTGCCAGCAGCTTTCAAGCCAACTCCGAAGCTTTCTTT
CASSFQANSEAFF
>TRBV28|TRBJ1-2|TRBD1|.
TGTGCCAGCAGCCCATCCGGGACAGGGGAAAACTATGGCTACACCTTC
CASSPSGTGENYGYTF
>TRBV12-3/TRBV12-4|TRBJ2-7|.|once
TGTGCCAGCAGTCCATTAGGTCGGGGGGCCACCTACGAGCAGTACTTC
CASSPLGRGATYEQYF
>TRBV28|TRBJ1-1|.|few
TGTGCCAGCAGTTTGAGGGGGGTCCGACCGAGTGAAGCTTTCTTT
CASSLRGVRPSEAFF
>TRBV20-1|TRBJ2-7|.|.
TGCGGAGGGTCGGAGGGGGTCTCCTACGAGCAGTACTTC
CGGSEGVSYEQYF
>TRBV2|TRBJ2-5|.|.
TGTGCCAGCAGTGAAGGGACAACCCAAGAGACCCAGTACTTC
CASSEGTTQETQYF
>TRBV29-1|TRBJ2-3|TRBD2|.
TGCAGCGTTGAAGATTTTGCGGGGGGGCAGGTTATCACAGATACGCAGTATTTT
CSVEDFAGGQVITDTQYF
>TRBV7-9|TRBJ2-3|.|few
TGTGCCAGCAGCAAGAAGACAGGAGATACGCAGTATTTT
CASSKKTGDTQYF
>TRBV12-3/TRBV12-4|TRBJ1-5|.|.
TGTGCCAGCAGTGCAGGGTCCTATAGCAATCAGCCCCAGCATTTT
CASSAGSYSNQPQHF
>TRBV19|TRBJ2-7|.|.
TGTGCCAGTAGTATGTCAGTACCTTACGAGCAGTACTTC
CASSMSVPYEQYF
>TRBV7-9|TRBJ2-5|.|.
TGTGCCAGCAGCACGGGACAACCCTACGGGCAGTACTTC
CASSTGQPYGQYF
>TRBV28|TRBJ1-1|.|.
TGTGCCAGCAGTTTGGGGCACCAAGCTTTCTTT
CASSLGHQAFF
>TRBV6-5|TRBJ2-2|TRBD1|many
TGTGCCAGCAGTTACTCGACCCTCTGGAGGACAGGGGGCACCACCGGGGAGCTGTTTTTT
CASSYSTLWRTGGTTGELFF
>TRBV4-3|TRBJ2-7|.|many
TGCGCGACAATCAGGAGGAGGTACGAGCAGTACTTC
CATIRRRYEQYF
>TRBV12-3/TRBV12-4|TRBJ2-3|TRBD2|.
TGTGCCAGCAGTAGGACTAGCGGGGGGAGGCGCACAGATGCGCAGTATTTT
CASSRTSGGRRTDAQYF
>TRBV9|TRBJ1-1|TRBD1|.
TGCGCCAGCAGCGTAGGTCCAGGGGGGAACACTGAAGCTTTCTTT
CASSVGPGGNTEAFF
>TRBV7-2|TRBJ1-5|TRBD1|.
TGTGCCAGCAGCAATTCGGGACAGGCCCGTGGCAATCAGCCCCAGCATTTT
CASSNSGQARGNQPQHF
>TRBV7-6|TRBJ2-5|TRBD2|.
TGTGCCAGCAGCCCCGCCTCCCGGGGGGCCCAGTACTTC
CASSPASRGAQYF
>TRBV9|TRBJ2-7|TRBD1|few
TGTGCCAGCAGCGGAGTGGACAGGGGCTACGAGCAGTACTTC
CASSGVDRGYEQYF
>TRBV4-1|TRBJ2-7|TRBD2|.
TGCGCCAGCAGCCAAGAGGAGACTAGCGACTACGAGCAGTACTTC
CASSQEETSDYEQYF
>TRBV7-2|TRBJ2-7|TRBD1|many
TGTGCCAGCAGCCCGCAGACAGGGCCAAGGGGCGAGCAGTACTTC
CASSPQTGPRGEQYF
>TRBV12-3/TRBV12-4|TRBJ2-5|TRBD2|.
TGTGCCAGCAGCCGAAAGCAGCCTCGACTAGCGGGAGAGGAGACCCAGTACTTC
CASSRKQPRLAGEETQYF
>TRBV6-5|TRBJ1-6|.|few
TGTGCCAGCAGTTACTCGGTCAACTGGAGCTCCTATAATTCACCCCTCCACTTT
CASSYSVNWSSYNSPLHF
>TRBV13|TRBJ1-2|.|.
TGTGCCAGCACCATACTTGGGTTAAACTATGGCTACACCTTC
CASTILGLNYGYTF
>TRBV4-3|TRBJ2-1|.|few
TGCGCCAGCAGCCAAGATGGCGCCCCCGATGAGCAGTTCTTC
CASSQDGAPDEQFF
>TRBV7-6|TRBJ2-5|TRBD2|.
TGTGCCAGCAGCTCGACTAGCGGTACCTTCAATGAGCAGTACTTC
CASSSTSGTFNEQYF
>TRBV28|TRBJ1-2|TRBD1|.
TGTGCCAGCAGTTTTCAAATACAGGGGCCCCTTAACTATGGCTACACCTTC
CASSFQIQGPLNYGYTF
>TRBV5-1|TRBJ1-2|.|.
TGCGCCAGCAGCTTGGGCAGGCCCGACTTTAACTATGGCTACACCTTC
CASSLGRPDFNYGYTF
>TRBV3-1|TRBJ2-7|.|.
TGTGCCAGCAGCCAGAGGGACGAGCAGTACTTC
CASSQRDEQYF